The 18 T cell receptor beta chains given below trace back to one sample, sequenced in a study of cytomegalovirus exposure and HLA in healthy donors. PCR employed 60 Vbeta and 13 Jbeta primers. Some clones are missing from TCRdb's copy, which holds only in-frame ones; the method was immunoSEQ multiplex PCR. The sample includes around 99,000 clones, about 77% of them seen just once. Sequenced input: PBMCs. Receptors originate from a man aged 40-49 years in good health and CMV-seronegative.

The chain has TRBV5-1 and TRBJ2-1; 10 bases fit TRBD2. V shed 0 bases, J shed 0 bases, and the junction held 3 bases outside the gene matches. CDR3 length: 17 residues. Germline values: CDR1 SGHRS, CDR2 YFSETQ. The DNA for the CDR3 is TGCGCCAGCAGCTTGGCGGCTAGCGGGGGCTCCTACAATGAGCAGTTCTTC. Encoded protein: CASSLAASGGSYNEQFF.

The J gene is TRBJ2-7, the V gene TRBV27, with D hard to call. The V gene's germline CDR1 is MNHEY and CDR2 SMNVEV (reference sequence). The CDR3 spans 13 residues. V shed 6 bases and J shed 2 bases, with 11 bases lying between them. CDR3 region: CASRSDATYEQYF. The CDR3, as DNA: TGTGCCAGCAGGAGCGACGCGACCTACGAGCAGTACTTC.

The chain has TRBV7-3 and TRBJ2-2, with D maybe TRBD1 (5 bases). Trimming shortened V by 0 bases and J by 2 bases, and 7 bases separated the two germline ends. Germline CDR1 is SGHTA and CDR2 is FQGTGA. This CDR3 comprises 15 residues. CDR3 coding DNA: TGTGCCAGCAGCTTAACGCAGGGAAACACCGGGGAGCTGTTTTTT. Protein product: CASSLTQGNTGELFF.

The rearrangement links TRBV27 to TRBJ1-1, with unresolved D. Per the germline V gene, CDR1 is MNHEY and CDR2 is SMNVEV (reference sequence). With 7 bases removed from V and 4 bases from J, the gap between germline ends came to 16 bases. There are 14 residues in the CDR3. The DNA for the CDR3 is TGTGCCAGCAACATCGCGGGATTCGGCACTGAAGCTTTCTTT. It yields the protein CASNIAGFGTEAFF.

The chain couples TRBV5-8 to TRBJ2-4, with D perhaps matching TRBD2 (6 bases). Trimming left V 2 bases short and J 3 bases short, with 12 bases between. This CDR3 is built from 15 residues. CDR1 SGHTS and CDR2 YDEGEE come from the germline V gene. Here the CDR3 DNA reads TGTGCCAGCAGCTTAGGGAGGCAAGTCAAAAACATTCAGTACTTC. It codes for CASSLGRQVKNIQYF. The full variable domain, in which reference TRBV5-8 and TRBJ2-4 provide the parts outside the CDR3, is EAGVTQSPTHLIKTRGQQATLRCSPISGHTSVYWYQQALGLGLQFLLWYDEGEERNRGNFPPRFSGRQFPNYSSELNVNALELEDSALYLCASSLGRQVKNIQYFGAGTRLSVL.

The V and J genes are TRBV6-6 and TRBJ2-5; D unclear. Germline-derived CDR1 and CDR2 are MNHNY and SVGAGI (reference sequence). Deletions cut 5 bases from V and 4 bases from J, with 5 bases between. The CDR3 loop spans 11 amino acids. The CDR3 here is CASSLGETQYF. CDR3 bases: TGTGCCAGCAGTCTCGGAGAGACCCAGTACTTC.

The V and J genes are TRBV2 and TRBJ1-2, with D unclear. Per germline, CDR1 SNHLY and CDR2 FYNNEI. V was shortened by 3 bases and J by 7 bases, with 12 bases between the two germline ends. The CDR3 sequence is 13 residues long. This CDR3 reads CASSDLVSGGYTF. The CDR3 nucleotides read TGTGCCAGCAGTGATTTGGTCTCAGGTGGCTACACCTTC.

The chain links TRBV5-1 to TRBJ1-1; no clear D. This CDR3 contains 13 residues. Trimming left V 2 bases short and J 6 bases short, with 11 bases between. Germline values: CDR1 SGHRS, CDR2 YFSETQ. The CDR3 nucleotides are TGCGCCAGCAGCTTCACCACCGCGGCTGAAGCTTTCTTT. It encodes CASSFTTAAEAFF.

This chain joins TRBV28 and TRBJ2-1; possibly TRBD2 for D (5 bases). Trimming removed 1 base from V and 3 bases from J, with 7 bases in between. This CDR3 spans 14 amino acids. Germline-derived CDR1 and CDR2 are MDHEN and SYDVKM. This CDR3 reads CASSLSGDYNEQFF. As DNA, the CDR3 is TGTGCCAGCAGTTTATCCGGGGACTACAATGAGCAGTTCTTC.

V is TRBV30 and J is TRBJ1-2; a possible D gene is TRBD1 (6 bases). Trimming removed 0 bases from V and 7 bases from J, with 15 bases in between. CDR3 length: 14 residues. Germline lookup yields CDR1 GTSNPN and CDR2 SVGIG (reference sequence). The CDR3 region is CAWSVGGGKLGYTF. The CDR3 nucleotides read TGTGCCTGGAGTGTAGGGGGGGGGAAACTTGGCTACACCTTC.

V gene TRBV2 combines with J gene TRBJ1-3; D remains ambiguous. This CDR3 is 12 amino acids long. The germline V and J ends were trimmed by 2 bases and 4 bases, with 3 bases remaining between them. The germline CDR1 and CDR2 sequences are SNHLY and FYNNEI. Here the CDR3 reads CASSEQGNTIYF. CDR3 bases: TGTGCCAGCAGTGAACAGGGAAACACCATATATTTT.

This clone was counted a few times. The V gene is TRBV11-2, the J gene TRBJ2-2, with 7 bases that match TRBD1. Germline CDR1 is SGHAT and CDR2 is FQNNGV. The J segment lost 0 bases and the V segment lost 5 bases, leaving 3 bases of the junction unmatched. The CDR3 has 15 amino acids. The chain's CDR3 is CASSQTGTNTGELFF. The CDR3 nucleotides read TGTGCCAGCAGCCAGACAGGGACGAACACCGGGGAGCTGTTTTTT.

The chain recombines TRBV9 with TRBJ1-4, with D tentatively TRBD1 (6 bases). The CDR3 consists of 14 residues. With 4 bases removed from V and 6 bases from J, the gap between germline ends came to 13 bases. CDR1 is SGDLS and CDR2 is YYNGEE in the germline V gene. CDR3 amino acids: CASSPGQIYEKLFF. The CDR3 coding sequence is TGTGCCAGCAGCCCAGGACAGATTTATGAAAAACTGTTTTTT.

This clone has more than one count but fewer than ten. V gene TRBV6-1 combines with J gene TRBJ1-4, with 7 bases lining up with TRBD1. The CDR3 runs to 14 residues. J was trimmed by 4 bases and V by 7 bases; bases with no gene match: 6. Germline V gene sequence: CDR1 MNHNS, CDR2 SASEGT. As DNA, the CDR3 is TGTGCCAGCAACCAGGGGGGCGGTAATGAAAAACTGTTTTTT. It translates to CASNQGGGNEKLFF.

V gene TRBV6-5 combines with J gene TRBJ1-1, with D maybe TRBD1 (5 bases). This CDR3 contains 12 residues. Trimming removed 5 bases at V and 1 base at J, with 5 bases between. Germline assignment: CDR1 MNHEY and CDR2 SVGAGI. In DNA, the CDR3 is TGTGCCAGCAGTACAGGGAACACTGAAGCTTTCTTT. The encoded protein is CASSTGNTEAFF.

The chain joins TRBV4-1 to TRBJ2-2, with 9 bases identical to TRBD2. The CDR3 has 15 residues. V trimming: 2 bases; J trimming: 5 bases; junction bases outside the gene matches: 3. The germline V gene encodes CDR1 MGHRA and CDR2 YSYEKL. DNA for the CDR3: TGCGCCAGCAGCCAACGGACTAGCGAAACCGGGGAGCTGTTTTTT. Encoded protein: CASSQRTSETGELFF.

This chain links TRBV2 with TRBJ2-1; D possibly corresponds to TRBD2 (7 bases). CDR3 length equals 14 residues. The germline gives CDR1 SNHLY, CDR2 FYNNEI. V was trimmed by 4 bases and J by 6 bases, leaving 13 bases between them. The CDR3 DNA sequence: TGTGCCAGCAGTGGGGGGGGAGGGGGCAATGAGCAGTTCTTC. This codes for CASSGGGGGNEQFF.

The sample holds one count of this clone. V is TRBV10-3 and J is TRBJ1-3; no firm D call. Per germline, CDR1 ENHRY and CDR2 SYGVKD. The CDR3 loop spans 15 amino acids. Trimming stripped 5 bases from V and 2 bases from J, with 13 bases between. CDR3 bases: TGTGCCATCAGTACGGACCCGAGGGCTGGAAACACCATATATTTT. Protein sequence: CAISTDPRAGNTIYF.